This TCR beta chain was found in a study of esophageal squamous cell carcinoma under preoperative chemotherapy. Study-wide background: Samples included peripheral blood T cells as well as tumor-infiltrating lymphocytes.

V lost 4 bases, J lost 7 bases, and 12 bases stayed unmatched. The CDR3 runs 17 residues. Germline V gene lookup returns CDR1 MNHNS and CDR2 SASEGT. The time point: after preoperative PTX-NDP chemotherapy. Paclitaxel-nedaplatin chemotherapy was given to patients ahead of their surgery. TCRdb re-called the PCR reads with MiXCR, one entry per CDR3 protein. The sample records around 34,000 distinct CDR3 sequences, about half being singletons. The material was obtained from a patient given preoperative chemotherapy. This sequence was found in a human donor with esophageal squamous cell carcinoma. The donor label of this sample is uncertain. V usage is TRBV6-1 and J usage is TRBJ2-1; 11 bases are a match to TRBD1. This CDR3 is CASSGRTWTGGGNEQFF. The CDR3 DNA is TGTGCCAGCAGTGGGCGAACCTGGACAGGGGGCGGGAATGAGCAGTTCTTC.